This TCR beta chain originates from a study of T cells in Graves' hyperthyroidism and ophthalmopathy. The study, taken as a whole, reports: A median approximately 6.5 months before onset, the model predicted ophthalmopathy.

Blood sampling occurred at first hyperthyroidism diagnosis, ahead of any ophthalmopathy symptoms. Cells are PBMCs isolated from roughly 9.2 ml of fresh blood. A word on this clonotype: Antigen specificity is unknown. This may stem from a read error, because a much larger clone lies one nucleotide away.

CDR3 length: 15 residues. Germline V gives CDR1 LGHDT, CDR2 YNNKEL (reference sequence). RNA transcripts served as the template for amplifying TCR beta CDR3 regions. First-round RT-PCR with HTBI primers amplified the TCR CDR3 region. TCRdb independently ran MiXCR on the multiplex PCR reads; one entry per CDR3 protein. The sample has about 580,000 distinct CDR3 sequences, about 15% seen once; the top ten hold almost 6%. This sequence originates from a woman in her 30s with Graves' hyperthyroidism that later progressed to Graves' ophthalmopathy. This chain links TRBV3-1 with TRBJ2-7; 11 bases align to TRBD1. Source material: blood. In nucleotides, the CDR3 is TGTGCCAACAGCAAACCGGGACAGGGGGCCTACGAGCAGTACTTC. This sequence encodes CANSKPGQGAYEQYF.